These 21 T cell receptor beta chains came from one sample sequenced in a study of blood T cell repertoires in COVID-19 (dated by TCRdb to about 2020). Receptor amplification or capture employed the immunoSEQ multiplex PCR assay. What TCRdb holds here is the immuneACCESS table cut down to in-frame rearrangements. Part of the clones is not present; checked against another copy, under half of the missing clones reflect an unresolved V gene, and the others are unexplained. This sample has about 190,000 clones in its table, and about 88% of those were observed once. Around 5.9% of the sample is held by the ten biggest clonotypes. Sequenced sample: peripheral blood. These receptors all come from a woman between 40 and 50 years old who had recovered from COVID-19.

The chain couples TRBV27 to TRBJ2-7; tentatively, D is TRBD2 (6 bases). Between the trimmed V and J ends, which lost 4 bases and 0 bases, there was a span of 10 bases. CDR3 size: 14 residues. From germline, CDR1 is MNHEY and CDR2 SMNVEV (reference sequence). In DNA, the CDR3 is TGTGCCAGCAGTTGGGGGGTTAGCTCCTACGAGCAGTACTTC. Amino acid sequence: CASSWGVSSYEQYF.

This clone was picked up one time. This chain links TRBV7-7 with TRBJ2-7; TRBD2 aligns across 8 bases. The CDR3 sequence is 14 residues long. V shed 5 bases and J 6 bases; nucleotides not matched to a gene: 9. Germline V gene data show CDR1 as SSHAT and CDR2 as FNYEAQ (reference sequence). CDR3 bases: TGTGCCAGCAGCCCCTCGGGACTAGGCACCGAGCAGTACTTC. As protein: CASSPSGLGTEQYF.

The rearrangement uses TRBV2 and TRBJ2-2; 7 bases fit TRBD2. Germline V gene sequence: CDR1 SNHLY, CDR2 FYNNEI. The trim removed 4 bases at V and 9 bases at J, leaving 5 bases unmatched. The CDR3 sequence is 13 residues long. CDR3 nucleotides: TGTGCCAGCAGTGCACGGGGGGAGAGGGAGCTGTTTTTT. Protein sequence: CASSARGERELFF. The complete variable domain, with remaining parts taken from reference TRBV2 and TRBJ2-2, reads EPEVTQTPSHQVTQMGQEVILRCVPISNHLYFYWYRQILGQKVEFLVSFYNNEISEKSEIFDDQFSVERPDGSNFTLKIRSTKLEDSAMYFCASSARGERELFFGEGSRLTVL.

V and J are TRBV11-3 and TRBJ2-3; D is unclear. The germline CDR1 and CDR2 sequences are SGHNT and YENEEA. The CDR3 sequence is 14 residues long. V lost 4 bases and J lost 2, with 10 bases in between. CDR3 coding DNA: TGTGCCAGCAGCTCTCGGAACTACACAGATACGCAGTATTTT. It codes for CASSSRNYTDTQYF.

The chain employs TRBV6-1 and TRBJ1-5; D not certain. The CDR3 runs 13 residues. V gave up 1 base and J gave up 7 bases, with 8 bases separating them. The germline V gene encodes CDR1 MNHNS and CDR2 SASEGT. The CDR3 sequence is CASSEGLAQPQHF. DNA for the CDR3: TGTGCCAGCAGTGAAGGACTGGCGCAGCCCCAGCATTTT.

The chain has TRBV5-1 and TRBJ2-1, with a weak D call TRBD1 (5 bases). The CDR3 has 22 amino acids. Per germline, CDR1 SGHRS and CDR2 YFSETQ. The V end was cut by 4 bases, the J end by 5 bases, with 37 bases between. The CDR3 bases are TGCGCCAGCAGCGGACCTCCCCCCGATGGGTTTATGGGGCCAAACAAACACAATGAGCAGTTCTTC. Its translation is CASSGPPPDGFMGPNKHNEQFF.

The chain carries TRBV28 and TRBJ2-7; 13 positions match TRBD2. CDR1 MDHEN and CDR2 SYDVKM come from the germline V gene. This CDR3 is built from 18 residues. The trim removed 5 bases at V and 3 bases at J, leaving 13 bases unmatched. The CDR3, as DNA: TGTGCCAGCAGTCCCACACTCTCACTAGCGGGAGGGTACTACGAGCAGTACTTC. Translated: CASSPTLSLAGGYYEQYF. The full variable domain, in which reference TRBV28 and TRBJ2-7 provide the parts outside the CDR3, is DVKVTQSSRYLVKRTGEKVFLECVQDMDHENMFWYRQDPGLGLRLIYFSYDVKMKEKGDIPEGYSVSREKKERFSLILESASTNQTSMYLCASSPTLSLAGGYYEQYFGPGTRLTVT.

This clone was seen just once. The chain has TRBV30 and TRBJ1-2; 9 nucleotides line up with TRBD1. Germline values: CDR1 GTSNPN, CDR2 SVGIG (reference sequence). The CDR3 length is 12 residues. V lost 3 bases, J lost 8 bases, and 4 bases stayed unmatched. Here the CDR3 reads CAWSWTGEGYTF. In DNA form, the CDR3 reads TGTGCCTGGAGCTGGACAGGGGAGGGCTACACCTTC.

The V gene is TRBV18, the J gene TRBJ1-4; 8 bases are shared with TRBD1. Losses at the gene ends were 4 bases for V and 8 bases for J; bases not matched to a gene: 18. Germline lookup yields CDR1 KGHSH and CDR2 LQKENI. This CDR3 has 18 amino acids. The CDR3 region is CASSLGPPSGTGLEKLFF. The CDR3 coding sequence is TGTGCCAGCTCACTAGGCCCACCATCCGGGACAGGCCTGGAAAAACTGTTTTTT.

This clone was counted between two and nine times. The rearrangement uses TRBV6-5 and TRBJ1-4, with TRBD1 identical over 9 bases. V shed 6 bases, J shed 4 bases, and the junction held 3 bases outside the gene matches. This CDR3 has 14 residues. Germline V gene data show CDR1 as MNHEY and CDR2 as SVGAGI. The CDR3 here is CASRGTGLNEKLFF. CDR3 nucleotide sequence: TGTGCCAGCAGAGGGACAGGGCTTAATGAAAAACTGTTTTTT.

This chain uses TRBV12-3 or TRBV12-4 with TRBJ2-5; tentatively, D is TRBD2 (5 bases). This CDR3 has 13 amino acids. Trimming pared 5 bases from V and 1 base from J, leaving 8 bases between. For the CDR3, the DNA is TGTGCCAGCAGTCACCGGGGCCAAGAGACCCAGTACTTC. The encoded protein is CASSHRGQETQYF.

CDR3 loop: CASSLGQGAEAFF. The CDR3 DNA reads TGTGCCAGCAGCTTGGGACAGGGGGCTGAAGCTTTCTTT. The V call is TRBV7-9, the J call TRBJ1-1, with 11 nucleotides matching TRBD1. The CDR3 has 13 amino acids. V lost 3 bases and J lost 6; bases outside the gene matches: 0. The V gene's germline CDR1 is SEHNR and CDR2 FQNEAQ (reference sequence).

The chain carries TRBV15 and TRBJ2-5, with TRBD2 identical over 8 bases. This CDR3 is built from 15 residues. V shed 2 bases, J shed 8 bases, and the junction held 10 bases outside the gene matches. Germline CDR1 and CDR2: LNHNV and YYDKDF (reference sequence). The CDR3 loop is CATSRNQRERGTQYF. The CDR3 DNA sequence: TGTGCCACCAGCAGAAACCAGCGGGAGCGGGGAACCCAGTACTTC.

The chain employs TRBV19 and TRBJ2-5, with 16 bases lining up with TRBD2. Trimming removed 5 bases from V and 12 bases from J; junction bases left unmatched: 12. CDR1 and CDR2 from the germline V gene are LNHDA and SQIVND (reference sequence). This CDR3 is built from 16 residues. DNA of the CDR3: TGTGCCAGTAGTCCCCCACAGGGACTAGCGGGAGGGCCGGAGTACTTC. It specifies CASSPPQGLAGGPEYF.

V gene TRBV4-3 combines with J gene TRBJ2-1, with 10 nucleotides matching TRBD2. The V and J ends lost 4 bases and 9 bases, in that order; junction bases with no gene match: 12. The CDR3 runs to 16 residues. Germline V gene data show CDR1 as LGHNA and CDR2 as YSLEER. CDR3 sequence: CASSPIASGSQGEQFF. The CDR3 nucleotides read TGCGCCAGCAGCCCAATTGCTAGCGGGAGTCAAGGTGAGCAGTTCTTC.

The chain combines TRBV3-1 (or the pseudogene TRBV3-2) with TRBJ2-7, with 12 bases matching TRBD1. The V segment lost 5 bases and the J segment 4 bases; nucleotides outside the gene matches: 6. The CDR3 contains 15 residues. Germline CDR1 and CDR2: LGHDT and YNNKEL (reference sequence). The CDR3 loop reads CASSFPGQGAYEQYF. The CDR3 DNA reads TGTGCCAGCAGCTTTCCGGGACAGGGGGCTTACGAGCAGTACTTC.

The count of this clone is one. The chain employs TRBV2 and TRBJ1-1; no clear D. CDR3 length: 12 residues. Deletions cut 4 bases from V and 5 bases from J, with 8 bases between. CDR1 and CDR2 from the germline V gene are SNHLY and FYNNEI. Here the CDR3 DNA reads TGTGCCAGCAGTGTAGGGAGGACTGAAGCTTTCTTT. Its translation is CASSVGRTEAFF.

This rearrangement joins TRBV6-5 to TRBJ1-5; D is perhaps TRBD1 (5 bases). The germline gives CDR1 MNHEY, CDR2 SVGAGI. Trimming stripped 10 bases from V and 2 bases from J, with 15 bases between. This CDR3 has 14 residues. CDR3 protein: CATGRGVGNQPQHF. The CDR3 DNA reads as TGTGCCACAGGTAGGGGCGTCGGCAATCAGCCCCAGCATTTT.

CDR3 amino acids: CASSGWDRGHDEQYF. Written as DNA, the CDR3 is TGCGCCAGCAGCGGATGGGACAGGGGGCACGACGAGCAGTACTTC. V usage is TRBV5-1 and J usage is TRBJ2-7; 12 bases are shared with TRBD1. V shed 4 bases, J shed 5 bases, and the junction held 7 bases outside the gene matches. This CDR3 has 15 residues. The germline V gene encodes CDR1 SGHRS and CDR2 YFSETQ.

The chain carries TRBV7-9 and TRBJ2-7, with 7 bases aligning to TRBD1. The V gene end was trimmed by 5 bases and the J gene end by 7 bases; junction bases not matched to a gene: 17. CDR1 and CDR2 (germline): SEHNR, FQNEAQ (reference sequence). This CDR3 contains 16 residues. The CDR3: CASSPPDGTVAFEQYF. In nucleotides, the CDR3 is TGTGCCAGCAGCCCACCGGACGGGACAGTTGCGTTTGAGCAGTACTTC.

The chain has TRBV4-1 and TRBJ1-1; a weak D match, TRBD1 (6 bases). Germline V gene lookup returns CDR1 MGHRA and CDR2 YSYEKL. This CDR3 region has 14 residues. V was pared by 0 bases and J by 4 bases, with 9 bases between. The CDR3 loop reads CASSQERGSTEAFF. CDR3 in DNA: TGCGCCAGCAGCCAAGAAAGGGGGAGCACTGAAGCTTTCTTT.